Listed here are 6 T cell receptor beta chains from one sample, sequenced in a study of spatial heterogeneity in lung cancer. Documented time point: blood at routine non-recurrence follow-up after resection. MiXCR, run by TCRdb on the 5' RACE reads, gives a single entry per CDR3 protein. The sample lists 10,000 to 14,000 distinct CDR3 sequences, around 9.1% occurring once. Sequencing used PBMCs, obtained at follow-up. These receptors all come from a female donor with early-stage non-small cell lung cancer.

CDR3 region: CASSYRRGNTEAFF. As DNA, the CDR3 is TGTGCCAGCAGTTACCGCCGGGGGAACACTGAAGCTTTCTTT. The rearrangement links TRBV6-5 to TRBJ1-1, with D unclear. The germline V gene encodes CDR1 MNHEY and CDR2 SVGAGI. Trimming took 2 bases from V and 1 from J, leaving 8 bases between them. This CDR3 contains 14 residues.

This clonotype was counted at least ten times. This chain joins TRBV20-1 and TRBJ1-6; D gene uncertain. The V and J ends lost 3 bases and 13 bases respectively, with 19 bases between them. CDR1 and CDR2 (germline): DFQATT, SNEGSKA (reference sequence). This CDR3 is 14 amino acids long. Here the CDR3 DNA reads TGCAGTGCTAGTATTGCGCACGGATTTTCGCCCCTCCACTTT. This gives the protein CSASIAHGFSPLHF.

This clonotype was seen many times. The V gene is TRBV28, the J gene TRBJ1-4; D is possibly TRBD1 (5 bases). Germline V gives CDR1 MDHEN, CDR2 SYDVKM. The CDR3 runs 14 residues. V gave up 5 bases and J gave up 7 bases, with 14 bases separating them. The CDR3 loop reads CASSPTGGIEKLFF. The CDR3 DNA reads as TGTGCCAGCAGTCCGACGGGGGGGATTGAAAAACTGTTTTTT.

Ten or more counts support this clonotype. V is TRBV6-5 and J is TRBJ2-2, with D perhaps TRBD1 (6 bases). The germline V and J ends were trimmed by 7 bases and 2 bases, with 17 bases remaining between them. Germline V gene lookup returns CDR1 MNHEY and CDR2 SVGAGI. This CDR3 is built from 16 residues. The CDR3 loop reads CASTLTGRLNTGELFF. The CDR3 region has the DNA TGTGCCAGCACTTTGACAGGTCGATTAAACACCGGGGAGCTGTTTTTT.

The table lists this clonotype with many counts. This chain connects TRBV5-1 to TRBJ2-5; 8 bases map to TRBD2. The CDR3 is 16 amino acids. Trimming cost V 3 bases and J 0 bases; bases outside gene matches: 7. The V gene's germline CDR1 is SGHRS and CDR2 YFSETQ. DNA of the CDR3: TGCGCCAGCAGCTCCTTGGGACTAGTGTACCAAGAGACCCAGTACTTC. It encodes CASSSLGLVYQETQYF. Complete variable domain (other parts from reference TRBV5-1 and TRBJ2-5): KAGVTQTPRYLIKTRGQQVTLSCSPISGHRSVSWYQQTPGQGLQFLFEYFSETQRNKGNFPGRFSGRQFSNSRSEMNVSTLELGDSALYLCASSSLGLVYQETQYFGPGTRLLVL.

The rearrangement links TRBV28 to TRBJ2-7; TRBD2 aligns across 7 bases. The CDR3 is 12 residues long. The J segment lost 11 bases and the V segment lost 5 bases, leaving 9 bases of the junction unmatched. Germline CDR1 and CDR2: MDHEN and SYDVKM. The CDR3 loop is CASSPSGTHEYV. CDR3 nucleotides: TGTGCCAGCAGTCCAAGCGGGACTCACGAGTACGTC.